The text below deals with one TCR beta chain. Antigen: not known. The authors reverse transcribed all of the isolated RNA, so sequencing captured expressed TCRB transcripts. Regulatory, naive and central memory T cell samples averaged approximately 3.9 million reads. Repertoires were generated with immunoSEQ multiplex PCR, while TCRdb's copy carries only in-frame clones and drops some. The table lists 330,000 or so clones, around 13% of them singletons. Germline V gene data show CDR1 as GTSNPN and CDR2 as SVGIG (reference sequence). This CDR3 region has 13 residues. Losses at the gene ends were 5 bases for V and 5 bases for J; bases not matched to a gene: 7. This entry belongs to a study of beta chain features in type 1 diabetes. Whole-study findings and limits: More deletions and fewer insertions at VDJ junctions were found in patients with type 1 diabetes. TCRB CDR3s from Type 1 diabetes patients were moderately but significantly shorter in all four CD4+ subsets.

J is TRBJ2-3 and V is TRBV30; TRBD2 aligns across 7 bases. Material for sequencing was naive CD4+ T cells from blood. The clonotype originates from a woman between 18 and 29 years old with type 1 diabetes. CDR3 sequence: CAWLAGRGDTQYF. CDR3 bases: TGTGCCTGGCTCGCGGGGAGGGGAGATACGCAGTATTTT.